What follows are 11 T cell receptor beta chains derived from one specimen sequenced in a study of blood T cell repertoires in COVID-19. Sequencing used immunoSEQ multiplex PCR; TCRdb keeps in-frame clones, though not all of them. The table includes approximately 110,000 clones, 70% to 90% detected once. Sequences were obtained from peripheral blood. The receptors stem from a woman aged 50 to 65 with active or convalescent COVID-19.

The rearrangement joins TRBV7-2 to TRBJ1-1; D uncertain. This CDR3 contains 14 residues. The V and J ends lost 2 bases and 2 bases respectively, with 9 bases between them. The germline V gene has CDR1 SGHTA and CDR2 FQGNSA. CDR3 nucleotides: TGTGCCAGCAGCTTAAGACAATTTAACACTGAAGCTTTCTTT. This translates into CASSLRQFNTEAFF.

A few counts support this clone. This chain connects TRBV28 to TRBJ2-7; the match to TRBD1 covers 7 bases. Germline assignment: CDR1 MDHEN and CDR2 SYDVKM. The CDR3 has 15 residues. The V segment lost 6 bases and the J segment 3 bases; nucleotides outside the gene matches: 11. Here the CDR3 reads CASRGDRWVGYEQYF. Written as DNA, the CDR3 is TGTGCCAGCAGGGGGGACAGATGGGTAGGCTACGAGCAGTACTTC.

The chain is built from TRBV6-5 and TRBJ1-2; D gene ambiguous. The V gene's germline CDR1 is MNHEY and CDR2 SVGAGI. CDR3 length equals 14 residues. The V gene lost 5 bases and the J gene lost 0 bases, with 10 bases spanning the gap. CDR3 sequence: CASSRERTNYGYTF. Written as DNA, the CDR3 is TGTGCCAGCAGTCGAGAGAGAACTAACTATGGCTACACCTTC.

The genes are TRBV7-9 and TRBJ2-7; D is perhaps TRBD1 (6 bases). Germline V gene data show CDR1 as SEHNR and CDR2 as FQNEAQ (reference sequence). This CDR3 contains 16 residues. Trimming took 0 bases from V and 0 from J, leaving 12 bases between them. As DNA, the CDR3 is TGTGCCAGCAGCTTAGCGTCTGGGACAAACTCCTACGAGCAGTACTTC. It specifies CASSLASGTNSYEQYF. Full variable domain (missing parts from reference TRBV7-9 and TRBJ2-7): DTGVSQNPRHKITKRGQNVTFRCDPISEHNRLYWYRQTLGQGPEFLTYFQNEAQLEKSRLLSDRFSAERPKGSFSTLEIQRTEQGDSAMYLCASSLASGTNSYEQYFGPGTRLTVT.

The V call is TRBV6-6, the J call TRBJ1-2; D remains unclear. Germline-derived CDR1 and CDR2 are MNHNY and SVGAGI (reference sequence). V shed 0 bases and J shed 4 bases, with 15 bases lying between them. CDR3 length: 16 amino acids. The CDR3 loop is CASSYSMTAGGYGYTF. The CDR3 DNA reads as TGTGCCAGCAGTTACTCTATGACCGCTGGAGGCTATGGCTACACCTTC.

This clone was seen a handful of times. V gene TRBV2 combines with J gene TRBJ2-7, with 9 bases fitting TRBD2. V dropped 6 bases and J dropped 4; count of bases not matched to a gene: 4. Germline values: CDR1 SNHLY, CDR2 FYNNEI. This CDR3 has 13 amino acids. CDR3 in amino acids: CASRGTSRYEQYF. The CDR3 DNA sequence: TGTGCCAGCAGAGGGACTAGCCGTTACGAGCAGTACTTC.

This chain links TRBV11-3 with TRBJ2-7; 8 nucleotides match TRBD1. This CDR3 has 16 amino acids. In germline, CDR1 is SGHNT, CDR2 YENEEA. J gave up 2 bases and V 5 bases, and 11 bases lay outside the gene matches. For the CDR3, the DNA is TGTGCCAGCAGCGCTGAATCCGGGACAGGTACCTACGAGCAGTACTTC. This translates into CASSAESGTGTYEQYF.

The chain couples TRBV28 to TRBJ1-4; D unresolved. This CDR3 is built from 12 residues. Looked up from germline, CDR1 is MDHEN and CDR2 is SYDVKM. V was cut by 1 base and J by 13 bases, with 10 bases left in between. CDR3 sequence (DNA): TGTGCCAGCAGTTTATATCACAGTCGACTGTTTTTT. It translates to CASSLYHSRLFF.

CDR3 coding DNA: TGTGCCAGCAGCAATGGACTAGCTGATTACAATGAGCAGTTCTTC. Protein: CASSNGLADYNEQFF. The genes are TRBV5-4 and TRBJ2-1, with 8 bases lining up with TRBD2. The CDR3 is 15 amino acids. Per the germline V gene, CDR1 is SGHNT and CDR2 is YYREEE (reference sequence). V lost 4 bases and J lost 4; bases outside the gene matches: 7.

This clone has only one observation. The CDR3 sequence: CASSLEGATYEQYF. The CDR3 coding sequence is TGCGCCAGCAGCTTGGAGGGGGCCACCTACGAGCAGTACTTC. The chain couples TRBV5-1 to TRBJ2-7, with TRBD1 matching 7 bases. CDR1 is SGHRS, CDR2 YFSETQ, per germline. The CDR3 consists of 14 residues. V shed 0 bases and J 2 bases; nucleotides not matched to a gene: 2.

The chain recombines TRBV19 with TRBJ1-5; D remains unclear. The CDR3 contains 14 residues. The V end was cut by 4 bases, the J end by 9 bases, with 16 bases between. Germline V gene data show CDR1 as LNHDA and CDR2 as SQIVND (reference sequence). CDR3 DNA sequence: TGTGCCAGTAGTAAAGCGGAGACCCTCCGGCCCCAGCATTTT. Translating it yields CASSKAETLRPQHF. Full variable domain (outside the CDR3, taken from reference TRBV19 and TRBJ1-5): DGGITQSPKYLFRKEGQNVTLSCEQNLNHDAMYWYRQDPGQGLRLIYYSQIVNDFQKGDIAEGYSVSREKKESFPLTVTSAQKNPTAFYLCASSKAETLRPQHFGDGTRLSIL.